The 31 T cell receptor beta chains below all came from one sample that was sequenced in a study of T cell responses to AZD1222 COVID-19 vaccine. The table came from immunoSEQ multiplex PCR; TCRdb's copy has only in-frame clones and leaves some out. The table lists fewer than 150,000 clones, around 90% of them singletons. The input for sequencing was peripheral blood, taken on day 0 of AZD1222 vaccination. These receptors all stem from an adult in good health.

V and J are TRBV15 and TRBJ2-2; no definite D call. The CDR3 has 15 residues. Germline V gene sequence: CDR1 LNHNV, CDR2 YYDKDF (reference sequence). The V end was cut by 0 bases, the J end by 6 bases, with 11 bases between. CDR3 sequence reads: CATSRDSTYPGELFF. The DNA for the CDR3 is TGTGCCACCAGCAGAGATAGCACATACCCCGGGGAGCTGTTTTTT.

This clone has only a few counts. This chain joins TRBV30 and TRBJ1-4; D uncertain. The ends were cut back, 2 bases at V and 5 bases at J, with 6 bases in the middle. This CDR3 has 12 residues. Germline V gives CDR1 GTSNPN, CDR2 SVGIG (reference sequence). CDR3 sequence reads: CAWSPPNEKLFF. In DNA form, the CDR3 reads TGTGCCTGGAGTCCCCCGAATGAAAAACTGTTTTTT.

The rearrangement links TRBV10-3 to TRBJ2-7, with D possibly being TRBD1 (6 bases). Germline CDR1 ENHRY, CDR2 SYGVKD. V shed 3 bases and J shed 7 bases, with 16 bases lying between them. The CDR3 spans 14 residues. The CDR3 protein is CAISEKGVLPEQYF. CDR3 nucleotides: TGTGCCATCAGTGAAAAGGGGGTCCTCCCGGAGCAGTACTTC.

V is TRBV18 and J is TRBJ1-1, with 7 bases matching TRBD1. Germline CDR1 and CDR2: KGHSH and LQKENI. The CDR3 sequence is 16 residues long. The ends lost 3 bases at V and 4 bases at J; junction bases unmatched: 11. The CDR3 protein is CASSPPRDRESTEAFF. DNA of the CDR3: TGTGCCAGCTCACCCCCCCGTGACAGGGAGAGCACTGAAGCTTTCTTT.

The rearrangement joins TRBV6-6 to TRBJ1-1; 7 bases are a match to TRBD1. CDR1 and CDR2 from the germline V gene are MNHNY and SVGAGI (reference sequence). Trimming at V came to 6 bases and at J to 1 base, leaving 11 bases not matched to a gene. The length of the CDR3 is 16 residues. The CDR3 is CASRPRGDKSNTEAFF. CDR3 in DNA: TGTGCCAGCAGACCCAGGGGGGACAAGTCGAACACTGAAGCTTTCTTT.

The rearrangement joins TRBV20-1 to TRBJ1-1, with D unclear. CDR3 length: 11 amino acids. The germline V and J ends were trimmed by 5 bases and 7 bases, with 11 bases remaining between them. Germline-derived CDR1 and CDR2 are DFQATT and SNEGSKA (reference sequence). The CDR3 here is CSAPKRSEAFF. The DNA for the CDR3 is TGCAGTGCTCCGAAAAGAAGTGAAGCTTTCTTT.

V gene TRBV6-4 combines with J gene TRBJ1-3, with a possible D match to TRBD1 (5 bases). Germline CDR1 MRHNA, CDR2 SNTAGT. The CDR3 has 14 residues. V lost 5 bases, J lost 0 bases, and 8 bases lay in between. In DNA form, the CDR3 reads TGTGCCAGCAGTCCGGGGGGCTCTGGAAACACCATATATTTT. Translating it yields CASSPGGSGNTIYF.

The chain is built from TRBV7-3 and TRBJ2-7; D might be TRBD1 or TRBD2, each matching 5 bases. The CDR3 runs to 15 residues. Germline lookup yields CDR1 SGHTA and CDR2 FQGTGA. V was pared by 5 bases and J by 0 bases, with 14 bases between. This CDR3 is CASSLGGTSSYEQYF. As DNA, the CDR3 is TGTGCCAGCAGCCTGGGTGGGACGAGCTCCTACGAGCAGTACTTC.

The chain uses TRBV5-4 and TRBJ2-5; D not resolved. CDR1 is SGHNT and CDR2 is YYREEE in the germline V gene (reference sequence). With 4 bases removed from V and 5 bases from J, the gap between germline ends came to 12 bases. The CDR3 is 13 amino acids. This CDR3 is CASSLDSTETQYF. The CDR3 DNA follows: TGTGCCAGCAGCCTCGACTCGACGGAGACCCAGTACTTC.

The J gene is TRBJ2-7, the V gene TRBV27, with TRBD1 matching 8 bases. The CDR3 is 18 amino acids. Germline-derived CDR1 and CDR2 are MNHEY and SMNVEV (reference sequence). V was clipped by 2 bases and J by 5 bases; unmatched bases: 17. CDR3 in amino acids: CASSLVRGKGQVLDEQYF. As DNA, the CDR3 is TGTGCCAGCAGTTTAGTCAGGGGTAAGGGACAGGTTCTTGACGAGCAGTACTTC.

The genes are TRBV19 and TRBJ2-5, with TRBD2 matching over 10 bases. The CDR3 spans 15 residues. J gave up 2 bases and V 6 bases, and 6 bases lay outside the gene matches. Looked up from germline, CDR1 is LNHDA and CDR2 is SQIVND (reference sequence). DNA of the CDR3: TGTGCCAGTAGGCGCCTAGCGGGGGATCAAGAGACCCAGTACTTC. It is translated as CASRRLAGDQETQYF.

This clone was observed once. The genes are TRBV28 and TRBJ1-5; TRBD1 aligns across 9 bases. V shed 3 bases, J shed 6 bases, and the junction held 9 bases outside the gene matches. Germline lookup yields CDR1 MDHEN and CDR2 SYDVKM. The CDR3 is 16 amino acids. The CDR3 region is CASSFSGTGWVQPQHF. DNA of the CDR3: TGTGCCAGCAGTTTCTCCGGGACAGGGTGGGTTCAGCCCCAGCATTTT.

In its sample, this clone was seen once. The rearrangement uses TRBV5-1 and TRBJ1-6, with D maybe TRBD1 (6 bases). Germline values: CDR1 SGHRS, CDR2 YFSETQ. This CDR3 comprises 14 residues. V lost 2 bases to trimming and J lost 10 bases, with 13 bases between them. The CDR3 loop reads CASSFDRPRSPLHF. DNA for the CDR3: TGCGCCAGCAGCTTTGACAGGCCTCGGTCACCCCTCCACTTT.

This clone was recorded only once. The rearrangement uses TRBV7-3 and TRBJ1-2; D gene uncertain. The CDR3 runs 13 residues. The V gene lost 1 base and the J gene lost 6 bases, with 9 bases spanning the gap. CDR1 SGHTA and CDR2 FQGTGA come from the germline V gene. Here the CDR3 reads CASSLNGVDGYTF. The CDR3 bases are TGTGCCAGCAGCTTAAACGGGGTCGATGGCTACACCTTC.

This clone appeared once. V and J are TRBV5-1 and TRBJ2-2, with D possibly being TRBD1 (6 bases). Trimming left V 1 base short and J 7 bases short, with 11 bases between. Germline values: CDR1 SGHRS, CDR2 YFSETQ. CDR3 size: 14 residues. CDR3 residues: CASSLYLGHGELFF. CDR3 coding DNA: TGCGCCAGCAGCTTGTACTTGGGACACGGGGAGCTGTTTTTT.

This clone was seen more than once but under ten times. This chain uses TRBV6-5 with TRBJ1-5; a weak D match, TRBD1 (5 bases). CDR1 MNHEY and CDR2 SVGAGI come from the germline V gene. The CDR3 length is 15 residues. Trimming cost V 6 bases and J 0 bases, with 12 bases left between them. The CDR3 nucleotides read TGTGCCAGCAGGATCGGCGGACATAGCAATCAGCCCCAGCATTTT. It specifies CASRIGGHSNQPQHF.

The J gene is TRBJ1-5, the V gene TRBV7-8; 7 nucleotides align to TRBD1. J lost 7 bases, V lost 1 base, and 4 bases had no gene match. The CDR3 has 14 residues. CDR1 SGHVS and CDR2 FQNEAQ come from the germline V gene. The CDR3 DNA sequence: TGTGCCAGCAGCTTAGGAGGCAGGGGGCAGCCCCAGCATTTT. It specifies CASSLGGRGQPQHF.

The chain joins TRBV30 to TRBJ2-5, with a tentative D call TRBD2 (5 bases). V was clipped by 0 bases and J by 5 bases, with 10 bases between them. Germline V gives CDR1 GTSNPN, CDR2 SVGIG (reference sequence). This CDR3 has 13 residues. This CDR3 is CAWSVRRSETQYF. CDR3 coding DNA: TGTGCCTGGAGTGTACGGAGGAGCGAGACCCAGTACTTC.

This clone was recorded once. The J gene is TRBJ2-7, the V gene TRBV10-3, with 11 bases fitting TRBD2. This CDR3 has 16 amino acids. The germline gives CDR1 ENHRY, CDR2 SYGVKD. J was trimmed by 5 bases and V by 2 bases; bases with no gene match: 8. The CDR3 sequence: CAISEPSLAGGNEQYF. CDR3 sequence (DNA): TGTGCCATCAGTGAGCCCTCGCTAGCGGGGGGAAACGAGCAGTACTTC.

The rearrangement joins TRBV28 to TRBJ1-1; tentatively, D is TRBD1 (6 bases). Trimming removed 11 bases at V and 1 base at J, with 8 bases between. Germline loops: CDR1 MDHEN, CDR2 SYDVKM. The CDR3 consists of 11 residues. CDR3 sequence (DNA): TGTGCCGGAGGGGGGAACACTGAAGCTTTCTTT. Its protein is CAGGGNTEAFF.

J is TRBJ2-2 and V is TRBV14; D remains unclear. The length of the CDR3 is 14 residues. Germline-derived CDR1 and CDR2 are SGHDN and FVKESK. Trimming cost V 0 bases and J 6 bases, with 8 bases left between them. CDR3 DNA sequence: TGTGCCAGCAGCCAAGACCCCGCAGCCGGGGAGCTGTTTTTT. It encodes CASSQDPAAGELFF.

In its sample, this clone was seen once. The chain is built from TRBV5-1 and TRBJ1-6; 12 bases map to TRBD1. This CDR3 comprises 18 residues. In germline, CDR1 is SGHRS, CDR2 YFSETQ. V lost 4 bases and J lost 14; bases outside the gene matches: 19. The CDR3 nucleotides are TGCGCCAGCAGCGCTGATAGGGACAGGGGGCGCCACAATCGAGCCCTCCACTTT. This encodes CASSADRDRGRHNRALHF.

The chain has TRBV5-1 and TRBJ2-5; the match to TRBD1 covers 10 bases. J gave up 4 bases and V 3 bases, and 6 bases lay outside the gene matches. CDR1 and CDR2 (germline): SGHRS, YFSETQ. The CDR3 loop spans 15 amino acids. This CDR3 reads CASSSMTGGLETQYF. CDR3 coding DNA: TGCGCCAGCAGCTCGATGACAGGGGGCTTAGAGACCCAGTACTTC.

The V and J genes are TRBV6-5 and TRBJ1-6; unclear D gene. Germline CDR1 reads MNHEY; CDR2 reads SVGAGI. V lost 6 bases and J 4 bases, leaving 7 bases between the germline ends. The CDR3 loop spans 13 amino acids. CDR3 sequence: CASRQTYNSPLHF. The CDR3 DNA follows: TGTGCCAGCAGGCAGACTTATAATTCACCCCTCCACTTT.

The chain combines TRBV11-2 with TRBJ2-7; tentative D call: TRBD1 (5 bases). V shed 5 bases and J shed 0 bases, with 8 bases lying between them. Germline assignment: CDR1 SGHAT and CDR2 FQNNGV. There are 13 residues in the CDR3. The CDR3 region has the DNA TGTGCCAGCAGCCTAGGGGTCTCCTACGAGCAGTACTTC. It is translated as CASSLGVSYEQYF. The whole variable domain, remainder taken from reference TRBV11-2 and TRBJ2-7, is EAGVAQSPRYKIIEKRQSVAFWCNPISGHATLYWYQQILGQGPKLLIQFQNNGVVDDSQLPKDRFSAERLKGVDSTLKIQPAKLEDSAVYLCASSLGVSYEQYFGPGTRLTVT.

The rearrangement joins TRBV12-3 or TRBV12-4 to TRBJ1-1, with a possible D match to TRBD1 (5 bases). V shed 4 bases and J shed 4 bases, with 10 bases lying between them. This CDR3 region has 13 residues. The CDR3 sequence: CASSWSGGTEAFF. The CDR3, as DNA: TGTGCCAGCAGTTGGTCCGGGGGCACTGAAGCTTTCTTT.

The genes are TRBV7-9 and TRBJ2-7; D may be TRBD1 or TRBD2 (5 bases each). Germline V gives CDR1 SEHNR, CDR2 FQNEAQ (reference sequence). CDR3 length: 16 amino acids. V gave up 4 bases and J gave up 2 bases, with 18 bases separating them. Written as DNA, the CDR3 is TGTGCCAGCAGCTCTACGCAGGGACGGTTTACCTACGAGCAGTACTTC. This sequence encodes CASSSTQGRFTYEQYF.

J is TRBJ1-5 and V is TRBV28; TRBD1 agrees at 11 bases. The CDR3 covers 17 residues. Germline loops: CDR1 MDHEN, CDR2 SYDVKM. With 3 bases clipped from V and 4 bases from J, the junction kept 8 bases outside the gene matches. The CDR3 DNA is TGTGCCAGCAGTTTGCCGGGACAGGGGGGCTCAAATCAGCCCCAGCATTTT. Translation gives CASSLPGQGGSNQPQHF. Looking up the rest from reference TRBV28 and TRBJ1-5 gives the full variable domain: DVKVTQSSRYLVKRTGEKVFLECVQDMDHENMFWYRQDPGLGLRLIYFSYDVKMKEKGDIPEGYSVSREKKERFSLILESASTNQTSMYLCASSLPGQGGSNQPQHFGDGTRLSIL.

This rearrangement joins TRBV4-1 to TRBJ1-6; D possibly corresponds to TRBD1 (5 bases). CDR1 and CDR2 from the germline V gene are MGHRA and YSYEKL. Trimming took 0 bases from V and 11 from J, leaving 14 bases between them. This CDR3 is 15 amino acids long. The CDR3 nucleotides read TGCGCCAGCAGCCAAGATTGGGGTAAGGGGACACCCCTCCACTTT. It yields the protein CASSQDWGKGTPLHF.

A single count supports this clone. The chain recombines TRBV28 with TRBJ1-2; no clear D gene. Trimming removed 6 bases at V and 4 bases at J, with 9 bases between. The CDR3 length is 12 residues. CDR1 MDHEN and CDR2 SYDVKM come from the germline V gene. CDR3 region: CASRGVSYGYTF. DNA of the CDR3: TGTGCCAGCAGGGGCGTATCCTATGGCTACACCTTC.

The rearrangement uses TRBV29-1 and TRBJ2-3, with D unresolved. V dropped 4 bases and J dropped 5 bases, with 19 bases sitting between them. CDR3 length: 15 amino acids. The germline V gene encodes CDR1 SQVTM and CDR2 ANQGSEA. Written as DNA, the CDR3 is TGCAGCGTTGCGGGTGGATACGGATTTGAAGATACGCAGTATTTT. Its protein is CSVAGGYGFEDTQYF.